Below are 3 T cell receptor beta chains sequenced from a single sample in a study of cytomegalovirus exposure and HLA in healthy donors. PCR involved 60 Vbeta and 13 Jbeta primers. Profiling relied on immunoSEQ multiplex PCR, and the TCRdb table lists in-frame clones only, not all of them. The sample contains about 130,000 clones, 17% of which appear only once. The sequencing sample was made of PBMCs. Receptors originate from a female donor in good health and CMV-seropositive.

This sequence joins TRBV29-1 and TRBJ2-3; 9 bases align to TRBD2. After removal of 3 bases from V and 7 bases from J, the junction contained 8 bases not matched to a gene. Germline V lookup: CDR1 SQVTM, CDR2 ANQGSEA. This CDR3 is built from 14 residues. For the CDR3, the DNA is TGCAGCGTTGATAGGGCGGGAGGGCCAAATACGCAGTATTTT. It yields the protein CSVDRAGGPNTQYF.

The chain uses TRBV5-4 and TRBJ2-4; D is perhaps TRBD1 (6 bases). V was clipped by 2 bases and J by 5 bases, with 8 bases between them. The CDR3 sequence is 13 residues long. Germline V CDR1 and CDR2: SGHNT, YYREEE (reference sequence). The CDR3 DNA follows: TGTGCCAGCAGCTTATCAGGGGAAAACATTCAGTACTTC. Encoded protein: CASSLSGENIQYF. Drawing the rest from reference TRBV5-4 and TRBJ2-4, the complete variable domain is ETGVTQSPTHLIKTRGQQVTLRCSSQSGHNTVSWYQQALGQGPQFIFQYYREEENGRGNFPPRFSGLQFPNYSSELNVNALELDDSALYLCASSLSGENIQYFGAGTRLSVL.

This chain joins TRBV6-5 and TRBJ2-1, with TRBD2 as a possible D gene (5 bases). The length of the CDR3 is 16 residues. Looked up from germline, CDR1 is MNHEY and CDR2 is SVGAGI. The V and J ends lost 3 bases and 3 bases respectively, with 15 bases between them. CDR3 amino acids: CASSYITGSDYNEQFF. The DNA for the CDR3 is TGTGCCAGCAGTTATATAACGGGAAGCGACTACAATGAGCAGTTCTTC.